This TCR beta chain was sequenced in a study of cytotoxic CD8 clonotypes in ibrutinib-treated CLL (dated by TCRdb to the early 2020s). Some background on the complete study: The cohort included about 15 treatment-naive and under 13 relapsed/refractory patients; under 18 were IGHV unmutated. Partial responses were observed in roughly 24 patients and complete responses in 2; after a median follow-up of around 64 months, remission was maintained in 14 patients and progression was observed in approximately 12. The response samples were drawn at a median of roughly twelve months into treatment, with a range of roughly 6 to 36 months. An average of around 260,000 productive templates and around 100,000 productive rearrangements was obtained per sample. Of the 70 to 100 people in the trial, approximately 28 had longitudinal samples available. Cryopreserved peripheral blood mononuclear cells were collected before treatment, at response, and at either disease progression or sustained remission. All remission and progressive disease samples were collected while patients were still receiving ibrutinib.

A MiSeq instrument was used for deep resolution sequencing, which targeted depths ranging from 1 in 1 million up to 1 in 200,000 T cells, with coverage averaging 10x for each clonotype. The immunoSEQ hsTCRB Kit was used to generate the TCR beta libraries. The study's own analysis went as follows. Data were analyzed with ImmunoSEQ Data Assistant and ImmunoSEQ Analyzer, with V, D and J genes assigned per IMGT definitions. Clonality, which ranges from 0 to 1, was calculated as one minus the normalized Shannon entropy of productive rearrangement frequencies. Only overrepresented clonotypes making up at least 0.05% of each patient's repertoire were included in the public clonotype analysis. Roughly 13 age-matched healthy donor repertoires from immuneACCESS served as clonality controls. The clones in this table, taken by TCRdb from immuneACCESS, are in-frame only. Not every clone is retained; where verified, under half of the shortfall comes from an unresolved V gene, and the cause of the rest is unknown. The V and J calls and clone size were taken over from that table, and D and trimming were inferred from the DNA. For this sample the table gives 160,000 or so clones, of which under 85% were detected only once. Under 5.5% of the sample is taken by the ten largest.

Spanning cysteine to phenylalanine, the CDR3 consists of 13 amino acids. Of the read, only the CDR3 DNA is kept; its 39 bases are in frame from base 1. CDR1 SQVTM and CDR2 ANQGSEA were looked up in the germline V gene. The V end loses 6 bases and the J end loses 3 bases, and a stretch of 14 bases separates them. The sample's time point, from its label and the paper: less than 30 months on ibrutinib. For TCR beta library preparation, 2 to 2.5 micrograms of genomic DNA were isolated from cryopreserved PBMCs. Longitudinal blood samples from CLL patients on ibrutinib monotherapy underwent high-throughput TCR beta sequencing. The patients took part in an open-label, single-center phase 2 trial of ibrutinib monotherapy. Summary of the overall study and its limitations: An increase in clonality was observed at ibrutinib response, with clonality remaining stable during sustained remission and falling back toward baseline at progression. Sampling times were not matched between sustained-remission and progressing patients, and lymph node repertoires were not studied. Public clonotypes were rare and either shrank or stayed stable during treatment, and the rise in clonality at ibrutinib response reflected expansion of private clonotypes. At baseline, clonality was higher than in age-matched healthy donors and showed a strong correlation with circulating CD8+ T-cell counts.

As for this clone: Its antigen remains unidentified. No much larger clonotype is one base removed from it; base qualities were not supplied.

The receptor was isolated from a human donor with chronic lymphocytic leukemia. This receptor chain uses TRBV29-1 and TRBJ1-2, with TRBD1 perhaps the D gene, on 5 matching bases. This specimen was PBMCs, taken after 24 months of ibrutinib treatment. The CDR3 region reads CSVDTWEDYGYTF. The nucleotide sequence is TGCAGCGTGGACACGTGGGAAGACTATGGCTACACCTTC.